This T cell receptor (beta chain) emerged from a study of CD8 T cells in ankylosing spondylitis. V was pared by 0 bases and J by 5 bases, with 8 bases between. The CDR3 runs 13 residues. Germline-derived CDR1 and CDR2 are SGHDT and YYEEEE. Using quantitative 5'-RACE with molecular barcodes, the authors made TCR beta libraries. Via MiXCR, TCRdb re-called the 5' RACE reads, giving one row per CDR3 protein. The sample has about 750,000 distinct CDR3 sequences; under 20% are singletons. With respect to this clonotype: Its antigen remains unidentified.

Study observations and caveats: What appeared characteristic of ankylosing spondylitis blood was a TCR beta motif of fewer than ten highly homologous variants.

The clonotype was recovered from a male donor with ankylosing spondylitis. Sequencing input: blood, either unsorted or a sorted T cell fraction (not recorded which). J is TRBJ1-1 and V is TRBV5-6; D is unresolved. DNA of the CDR3: TGTGCCAGCAGCTTGGGTCACCCTACTGAAGCTTTCTTT. This sequence encodes CASSLGHPTEAFF.